This TCR beta chain was recorded in a study of shared clonotypes between healthy human individuals. Study background: Three plates each covered CD4 naive and memory; CD8 naive two, CD8 memory one. Notes on the study in general: It was observed that roughly 4.8% of naive CD4 clonotypes were shared across a few donors. Tissues were not sampled, only blood, and their repertoires likely differ.

Repertoires were generated with immunoSEQ multiplex PCR, while TCRdb's copy carries only in-frame clones and drops some. This table has roughly 550,000 clones, 95% appearing once. Only CD45RO-negative cells positively selected for CCR7 counted as naive CD8 cells, so terminally differentiated effector memory CD45RA+ cells were excluded. The donor population consisted of healthy HIV-negative adults with no recent acute infections or vaccinations. The CDR3 contains 11 residues. Trimming took off 3 bases at V and 8 bases at J, with 5 bases between the two ends. CDR1 and CDR2 from the germline V gene are MNHEY and SMNVEV (reference sequence). Worth noting for this clone: Its target is unknown.

Source material: naive CD8+ T cells sorted from blood. V and J are TRBV27 and TRBJ2-1, with D unresolved. The clonotype was recovered from a woman in her 30s in good health. CDR3 loop: CASSFKDEQFF. In nucleotides, the CDR3 is TGTGCCAGCAGTTTTAAGGATGAGCAGTTCTTC.